Listed below are T cell receptor beta chains from one sample, sequenced in a study of blood T cell repertoires in COVID-19. Clones were sequenced by immunoSEQ multiplex PCR, and TCRdb holds only the in-frame ones, with some missing. This table has approximately 100,000 clones, 80% to 90% appearing once. Sequencing input: peripheral blood. The receptors were gathered from an elderly woman with acute or convalescent COVID-19. Each CDR3 is given with its conserved first and last residue. The D gene is left open where the match is weak. Clone sizes are given selectively: once, few, many, or a class where the clone is expanded.

abundance	v_gene	d_gene	j_gene	len	CDR3nt	CDR3aa
once	TRBV19	TRBD1	TRBJ1-2	14	TGTGCCAGTAGTATGGACAACAGGGGCGGTGGCTACACCTTC	CASSMDNRGGGYTF
-	TRBV19	TRBD1	TRBJ2-2	17	TGTGCCAGTAGTATAGGGCTTGGACAGGGGGGCACCGGGGAGCTGTTTTTT	CASSIGLGQGGTGELFF
-	TRBV27	TRBD1	TRBJ1-6	15	TGTGCCAGCAGTCACAGTACAGGGGGCATTTCACCCCTCCACTTT	CASSHSTGGISPLHF
-	TRBV10-1	TRBD1	TRBJ2-2	15	TGCGCCAGCAACCCAGGGGGCGCGAACACCGGGGAGCTGTTTTTT	CASNPGGANTGELFF
once	TRBV4-1	-	TRBJ1-2	15	TGCGCCAGCAGCCAAGACCCAGGAGGGCGGGATGGCTACACCTTC	CASSQDPGGRDGYTF
-	TRBV10-3	-	TRBJ1-1	13	TGTGCCACCCTGACAGGTGGAAACACTGAAGCTTTCTTT	CATLTGGNTEAFF
-	TRBV13	TRBD1	TRBJ2-7	14	TGTGCCAGCAGCTCAACAGGGGGTGGGTACGAGCAGTACTTC	CASSSTGGGYEQYF
-	TRBV18	TRBD2	TRBJ2-1	15	TGTGCCAGCTCACCACCGAATAGCGGGGGTGATGAGCAGTTCTTC	CASSPPNSGGDEQFF
-	TRBV10-3	-	TRBJ1-5	14	TGTGCCATCAGTTCAGGACAGCCCTCTCAGCCCCAGCATTTT	CAISSGQPSQPQHF
-	TRBV9	TRBD2	TRBJ2-5	14	TGTGCCAGCAGCGCGGGACTAGTCGGTGAGACCCAGTACTTC	CASSAGLVGETQYF